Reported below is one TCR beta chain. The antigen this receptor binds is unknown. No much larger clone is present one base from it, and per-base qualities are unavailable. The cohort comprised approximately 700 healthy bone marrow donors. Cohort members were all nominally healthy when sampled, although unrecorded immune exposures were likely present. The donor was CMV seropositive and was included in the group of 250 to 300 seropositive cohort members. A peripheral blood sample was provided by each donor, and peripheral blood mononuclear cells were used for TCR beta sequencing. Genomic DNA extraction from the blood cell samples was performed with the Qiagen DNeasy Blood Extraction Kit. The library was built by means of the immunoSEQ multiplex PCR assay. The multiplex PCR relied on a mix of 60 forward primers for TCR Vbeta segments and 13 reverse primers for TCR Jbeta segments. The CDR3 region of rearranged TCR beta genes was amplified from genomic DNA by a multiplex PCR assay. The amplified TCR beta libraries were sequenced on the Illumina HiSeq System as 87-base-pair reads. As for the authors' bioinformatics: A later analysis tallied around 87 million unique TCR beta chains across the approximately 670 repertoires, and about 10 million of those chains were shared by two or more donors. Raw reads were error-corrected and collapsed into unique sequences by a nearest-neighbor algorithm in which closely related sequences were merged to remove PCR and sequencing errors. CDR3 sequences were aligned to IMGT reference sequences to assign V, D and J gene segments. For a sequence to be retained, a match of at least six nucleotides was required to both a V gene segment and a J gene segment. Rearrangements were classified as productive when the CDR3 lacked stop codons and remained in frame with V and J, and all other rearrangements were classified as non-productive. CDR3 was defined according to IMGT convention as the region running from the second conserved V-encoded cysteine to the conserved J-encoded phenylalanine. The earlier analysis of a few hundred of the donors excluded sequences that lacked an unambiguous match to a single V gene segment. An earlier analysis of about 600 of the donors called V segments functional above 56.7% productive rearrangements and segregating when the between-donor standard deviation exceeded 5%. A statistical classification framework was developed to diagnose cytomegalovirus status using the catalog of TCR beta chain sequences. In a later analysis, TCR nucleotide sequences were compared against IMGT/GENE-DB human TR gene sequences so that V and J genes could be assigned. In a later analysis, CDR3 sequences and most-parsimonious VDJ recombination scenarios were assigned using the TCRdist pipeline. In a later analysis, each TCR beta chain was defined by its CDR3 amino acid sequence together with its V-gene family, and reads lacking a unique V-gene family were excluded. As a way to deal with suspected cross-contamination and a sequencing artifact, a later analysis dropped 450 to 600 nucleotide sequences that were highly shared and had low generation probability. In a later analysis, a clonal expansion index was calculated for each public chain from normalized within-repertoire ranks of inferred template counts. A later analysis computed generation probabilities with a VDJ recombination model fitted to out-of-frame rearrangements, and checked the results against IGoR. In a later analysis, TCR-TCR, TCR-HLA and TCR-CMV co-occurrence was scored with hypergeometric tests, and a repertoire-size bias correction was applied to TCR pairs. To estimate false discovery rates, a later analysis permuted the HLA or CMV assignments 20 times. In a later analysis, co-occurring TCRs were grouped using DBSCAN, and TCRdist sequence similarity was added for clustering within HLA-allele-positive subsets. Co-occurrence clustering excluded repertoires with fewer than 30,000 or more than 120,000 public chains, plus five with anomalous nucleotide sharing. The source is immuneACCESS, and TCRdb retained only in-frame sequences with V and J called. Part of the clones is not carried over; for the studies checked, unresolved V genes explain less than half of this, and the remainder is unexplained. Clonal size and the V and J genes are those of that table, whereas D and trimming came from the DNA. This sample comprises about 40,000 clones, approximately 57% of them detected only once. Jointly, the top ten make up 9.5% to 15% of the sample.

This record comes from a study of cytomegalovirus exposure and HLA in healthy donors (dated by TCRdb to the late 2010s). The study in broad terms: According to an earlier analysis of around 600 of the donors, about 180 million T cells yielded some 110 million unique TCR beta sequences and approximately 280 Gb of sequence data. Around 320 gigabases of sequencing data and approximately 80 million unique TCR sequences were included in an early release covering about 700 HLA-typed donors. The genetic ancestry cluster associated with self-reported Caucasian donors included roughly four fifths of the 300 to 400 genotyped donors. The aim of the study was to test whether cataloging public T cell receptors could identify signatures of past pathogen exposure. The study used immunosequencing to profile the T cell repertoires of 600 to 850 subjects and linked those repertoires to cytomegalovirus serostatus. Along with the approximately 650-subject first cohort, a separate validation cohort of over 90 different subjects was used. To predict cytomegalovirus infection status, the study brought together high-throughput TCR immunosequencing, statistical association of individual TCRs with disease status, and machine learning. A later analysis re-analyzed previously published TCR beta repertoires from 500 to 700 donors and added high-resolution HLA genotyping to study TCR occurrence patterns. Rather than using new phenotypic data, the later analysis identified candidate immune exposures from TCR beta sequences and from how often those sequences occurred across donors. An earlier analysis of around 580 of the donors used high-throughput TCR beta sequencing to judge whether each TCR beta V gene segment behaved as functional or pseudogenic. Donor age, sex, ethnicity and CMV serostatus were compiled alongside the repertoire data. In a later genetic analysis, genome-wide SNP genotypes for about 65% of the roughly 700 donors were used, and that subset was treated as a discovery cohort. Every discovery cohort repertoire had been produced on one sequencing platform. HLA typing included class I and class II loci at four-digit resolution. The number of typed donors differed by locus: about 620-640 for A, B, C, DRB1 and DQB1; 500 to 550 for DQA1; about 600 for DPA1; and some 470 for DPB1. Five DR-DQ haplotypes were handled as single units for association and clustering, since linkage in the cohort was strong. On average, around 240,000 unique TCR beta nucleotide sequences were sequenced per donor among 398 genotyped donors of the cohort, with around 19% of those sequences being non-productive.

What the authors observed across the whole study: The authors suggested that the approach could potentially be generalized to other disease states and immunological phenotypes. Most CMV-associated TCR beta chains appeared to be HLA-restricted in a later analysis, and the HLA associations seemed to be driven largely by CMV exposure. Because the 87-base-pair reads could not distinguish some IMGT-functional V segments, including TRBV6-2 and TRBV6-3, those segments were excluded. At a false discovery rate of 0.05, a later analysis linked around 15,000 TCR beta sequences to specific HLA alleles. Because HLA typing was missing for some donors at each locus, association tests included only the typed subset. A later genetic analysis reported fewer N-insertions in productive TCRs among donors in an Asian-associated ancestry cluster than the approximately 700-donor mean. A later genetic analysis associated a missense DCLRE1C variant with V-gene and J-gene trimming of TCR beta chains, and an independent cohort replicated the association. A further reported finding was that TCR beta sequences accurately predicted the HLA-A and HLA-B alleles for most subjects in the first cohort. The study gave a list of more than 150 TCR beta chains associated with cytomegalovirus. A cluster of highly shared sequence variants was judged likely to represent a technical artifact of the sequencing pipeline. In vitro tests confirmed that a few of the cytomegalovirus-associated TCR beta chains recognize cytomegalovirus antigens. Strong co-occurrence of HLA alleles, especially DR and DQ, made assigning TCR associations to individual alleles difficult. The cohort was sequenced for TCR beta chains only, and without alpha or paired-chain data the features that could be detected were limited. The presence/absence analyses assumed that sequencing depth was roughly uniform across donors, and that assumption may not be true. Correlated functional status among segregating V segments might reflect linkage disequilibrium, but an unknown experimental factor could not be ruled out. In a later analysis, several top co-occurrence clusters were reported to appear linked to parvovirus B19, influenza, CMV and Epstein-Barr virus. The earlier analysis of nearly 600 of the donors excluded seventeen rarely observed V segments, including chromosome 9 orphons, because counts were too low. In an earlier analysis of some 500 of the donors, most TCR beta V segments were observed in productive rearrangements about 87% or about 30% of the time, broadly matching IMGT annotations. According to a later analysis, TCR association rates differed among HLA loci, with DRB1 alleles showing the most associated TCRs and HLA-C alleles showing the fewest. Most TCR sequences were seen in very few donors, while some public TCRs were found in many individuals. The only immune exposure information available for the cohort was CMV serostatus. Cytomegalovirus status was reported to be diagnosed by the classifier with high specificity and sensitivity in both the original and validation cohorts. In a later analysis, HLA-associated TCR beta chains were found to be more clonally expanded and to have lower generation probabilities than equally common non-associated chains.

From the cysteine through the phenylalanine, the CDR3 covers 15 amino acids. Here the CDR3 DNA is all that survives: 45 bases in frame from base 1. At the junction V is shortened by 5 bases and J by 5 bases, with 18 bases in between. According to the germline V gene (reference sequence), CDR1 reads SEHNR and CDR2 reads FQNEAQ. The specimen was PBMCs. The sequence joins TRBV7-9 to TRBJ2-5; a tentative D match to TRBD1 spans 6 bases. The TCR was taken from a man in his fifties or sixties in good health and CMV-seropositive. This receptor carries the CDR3 CASSPRTVHKETQYF. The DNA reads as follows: TGTGCCAGCAGCCCCCGGACAGTCCATAAGGAGACCCAGTACTTC.